Listed below are T cell receptor beta chains from one sample, sequenced in a study of blood T cell repertoires in COVID-19. Produced via immunoSEQ multiplex PCR; TCRdb's table is partial and in-frame only. This table has about 180,000 clones, around 85% appearing once. Sequencing was done on a sample of peripheral blood. These receptor sequences come from a human donor with active or convalescent COVID-19. The donor label of this sample is uncertain. Each CDR3 is given with its conserved first and last residue. Each record gives: D gene, V gene, J gene, CDR3 DNA, CDR3 protein. A D gene is named only where the DNA matches it firmly.

>NA|TRBV19|TRBJ1-1
TGTGCCACCACTTCGGTCCATGGTAAGAACACTGAAGCTTTCTTT
CATTSVHGKNTEAFF
>TRBD1|TRBV6-4|TRBJ1-3
TGTGCCAGCAGTGACGAGGGGGCAATGACTGGAAACACCATATATTTT
CASSDEGAMTGNTIYF
>TRBD1|TRBV4-1|TRBJ1-2
TGCGCCAGCAGCCAACCCTCGGACAGGCGAAACTATGGCTACACCTTC
CASSQPSDRRNYGYTF
>TRBD2|TRBV14|TRBJ2-3
TGTGCCAGCAGCCCCCTAGCGGGGGCTTACACAGATACGCAGTATTTT
CASSPLAGAYTDTQYF
>NA|TRBV21-1|TRBJ2-2
TGTGCCAGCAGCAAGGCCCGGGACACCGGGGAGCTGTTTTTT
CASSKARDTGELFF
>TRBD1|TRBV29-1|TRBJ2-4
TGCAGCGTTGCGGACAGGGACAAGGCCAAAAACATTCAGTACTTC
CSVADRDKAKNIQYF
>NA|TRBV28|TRBJ1-6
TGTGCCAGCAAAAGGGGCAGCTGGGGGGATAATTCACCCCTCCACTTT
CASKRGSWGDNSPLHF
>NA|TRBV19|TRBJ1-5
TGTGCCAGTAGTATAGCCAGGTCGTTAATGTCGCGGCCCCAGCATTTT
CASSIARSLMSRPQHF
>TRBD1|TRBV2|TRBJ2-7
TGTGCCAGCAGCCTGAGGACAGGGTTCTACGAGCAGTACTTC
CASSLRTGFYEQYF
>NA|TRBV3-1/TRBV3-2|TRBJ1-1
TGTGCCAGCAGCCAAGTATTACATGGAAGGGGCACTGAAGCTTTCTTT
CASSQVLHGRGTEAFF
>TRBD2|TRBV3-1/TRBV3-2|TRBJ2-4
TGTGCCAGCAGCCATTTGCCGGGACTAGCGGCCAAAAACATTCAGTACTTC
CASSHLPGLAAKNIQYF
>NA|TRBV5-1|TRBJ2-3
TGCGCCAGCAGCTCAAGAGGACTAACCGGCACAGATACGCAGTATTTT
CASSSRGLTGTDTQYF
>NA|TRBV27|TRBJ2-3
TGTGCCAGCAGTCCCACCCGGGGGGCGTTGACAGATACGCAGTATTTT
CASSPTRGALTDTQYF
>TRBD1|TRBV5-1|TRBJ2-3
TGCGCCAGCAGCTGGACAGGGGGTACAGATACGCAGTATTTT
CASSWTGGTDTQYF
>NA|TRBV6-6|TRBJ2-1
TGTGCCAGCAGTCCTTCTGGGCGTGAGCAGTTCTTC
CASSPSGREQFF
>TRBD2|TRBV19|TRBJ2-1
TGTGCCAGTAAAGGTCGGCAAATAGCGGGCAAATTTGAGCAGTTCTTC
CASKGRQIAGKFEQFF